This T cell receptor beta chain was sequenced for a study of blood T cell repertoires in COVID-19. The CDR3 is 13 residues long. The V and J ends lost 9 bases and 1 base respectively, with 10 bases between them. Germline CDR1 KGHDR, CDR2 SFDVKD. Only in-frame clones appear in the TCRdb table, and some are missing; sequencing was by immunoSEQ multiplex PCR. The sample records more than 150,000 clones, approximately 80% being singletons. This sequence originates from a woman between 50 and 59 years old who had recovered from COVID-19. The chain has TRBV24-1 and TRBJ2-3, with D perhaps matching TRBD1 (5 bases). The sequenced sample consisted of PBMCs or T cells enriched from blood (not recorded which). CDR3 region: CATGAQGTDTQYF. As DNA, the CDR3 is TGTGCCACCGGGGCACAGGGCACAGATACGCAGTATTTT.